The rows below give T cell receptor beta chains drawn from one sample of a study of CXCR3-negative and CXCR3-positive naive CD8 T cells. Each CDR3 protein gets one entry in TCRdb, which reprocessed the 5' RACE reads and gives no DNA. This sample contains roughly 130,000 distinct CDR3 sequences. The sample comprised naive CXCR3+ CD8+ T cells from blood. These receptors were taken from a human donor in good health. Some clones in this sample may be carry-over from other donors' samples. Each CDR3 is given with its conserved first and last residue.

CDR3 protein: CASSQDDGLAGIYNEQFF; V gene: TRBV4-1; J gene: TRBJ2-1
CDR3 protein: CASSFKGAHYEQYF; V gene: TRBV27; J gene: TRBJ2-7
CDR3 protein: CAMSDGTDHGYTF; V gene: TRBV10-3; J gene: TRBJ1-2
CDR3 protein: CASSQDLVSGGYEQYF; V gene: TRBV14; J gene: TRBJ2-7
CDR3 protein: CASSDQQGSNVLTF; V gene: TRBV7-6; J gene: TRBJ2-6
CDR3 protein: CASSPRTQEYEQYF; V gene: TRBV7-9; J gene: TRBJ2-7
CDR3 protein: CASSQDYEGNEQYF; V gene: TRBV14; J gene: TRBJ2-7
CDR3 protein: CASLGGRRDEQFF; V gene: TRBV2; J gene: TRBJ2-1
CDR3 protein: CASSQDYPPGTGELFF; V gene: TRBV3-1; J gene: TRBJ2-2
CDR3 protein: CSAPVPVQNTIYF; V gene: TRBV20-1; J gene: TRBJ1-3
CDR3 protein: CSASGTGGPLRQETQYF; V gene: TRBV20-1; J gene: TRBJ2-5
CDR3 protein: CASSPGQGGADTQYF; V gene: TRBV6-1; J gene: TRBJ2-3
CDR3 protein: CAISESGTLNYGYTF; V gene: TRBV10-3; J gene: TRBJ1-2
CDR3 protein: CSAGQVGERETQYF; V gene: TRBV20-1; J gene: TRBJ2-5